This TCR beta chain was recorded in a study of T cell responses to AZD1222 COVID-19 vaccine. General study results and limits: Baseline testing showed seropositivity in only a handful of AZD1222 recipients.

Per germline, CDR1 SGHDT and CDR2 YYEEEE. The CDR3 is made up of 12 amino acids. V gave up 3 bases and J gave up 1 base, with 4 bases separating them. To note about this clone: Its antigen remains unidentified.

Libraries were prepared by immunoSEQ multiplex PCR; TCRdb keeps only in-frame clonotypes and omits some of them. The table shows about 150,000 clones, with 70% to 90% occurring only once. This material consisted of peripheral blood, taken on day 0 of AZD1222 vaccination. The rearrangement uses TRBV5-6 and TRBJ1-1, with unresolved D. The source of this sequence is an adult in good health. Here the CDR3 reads CASSYGNTEAFF. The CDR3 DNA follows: TGTGCCAGCAGCTACGGGAACACTGAAGCTTTCTTT.